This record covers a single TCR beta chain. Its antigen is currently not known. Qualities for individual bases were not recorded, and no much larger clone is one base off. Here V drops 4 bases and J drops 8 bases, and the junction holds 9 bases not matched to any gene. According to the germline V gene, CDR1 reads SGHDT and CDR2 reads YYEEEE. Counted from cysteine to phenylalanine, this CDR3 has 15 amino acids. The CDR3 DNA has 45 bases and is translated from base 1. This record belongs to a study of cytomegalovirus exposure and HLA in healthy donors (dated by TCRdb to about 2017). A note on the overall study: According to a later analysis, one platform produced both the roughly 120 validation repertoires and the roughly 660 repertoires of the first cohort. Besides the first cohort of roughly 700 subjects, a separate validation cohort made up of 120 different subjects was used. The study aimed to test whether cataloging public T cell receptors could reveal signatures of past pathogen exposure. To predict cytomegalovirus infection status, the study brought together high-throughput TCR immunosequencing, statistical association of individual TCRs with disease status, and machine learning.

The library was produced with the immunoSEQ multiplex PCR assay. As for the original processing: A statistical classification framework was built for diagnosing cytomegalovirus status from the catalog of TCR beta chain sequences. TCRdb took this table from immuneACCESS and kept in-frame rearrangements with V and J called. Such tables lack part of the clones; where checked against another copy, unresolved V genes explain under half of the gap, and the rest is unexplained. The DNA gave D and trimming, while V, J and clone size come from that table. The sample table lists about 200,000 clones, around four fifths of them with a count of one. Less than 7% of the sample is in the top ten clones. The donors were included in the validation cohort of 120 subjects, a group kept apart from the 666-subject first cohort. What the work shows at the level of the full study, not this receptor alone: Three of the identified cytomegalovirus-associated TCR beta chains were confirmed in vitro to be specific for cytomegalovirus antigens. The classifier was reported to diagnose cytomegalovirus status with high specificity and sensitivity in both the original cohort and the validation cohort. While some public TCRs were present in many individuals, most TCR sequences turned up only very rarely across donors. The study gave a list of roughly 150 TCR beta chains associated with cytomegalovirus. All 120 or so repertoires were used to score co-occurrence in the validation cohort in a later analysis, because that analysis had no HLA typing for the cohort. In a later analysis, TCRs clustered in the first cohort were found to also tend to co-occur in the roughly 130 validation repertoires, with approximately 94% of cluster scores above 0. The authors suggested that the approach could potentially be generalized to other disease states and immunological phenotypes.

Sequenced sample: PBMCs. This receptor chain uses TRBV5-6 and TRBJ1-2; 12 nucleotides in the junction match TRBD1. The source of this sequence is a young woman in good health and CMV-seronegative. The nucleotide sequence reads TGTGCCAGCAGCCTTACCGGGACAGGGGGCGACGGCTACACCTTC. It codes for CASSLTGTGGDGYTF.